This T cell receptor (beta chain) was found in a study of spatial heterogeneity in lung cancer. Indicated time point: blood at routine non-recurrence follow-up after resection. Whole RNA obtained from tumor, nontumor lung or frozen PBMC underwent sequencing without sorting. Study-wide points: The study found ubiquitous expanded tumor TCRs in blood more at resection than follow-up.

TCRdb ran MiXCR on the 5' RACE reads and lists one entry per CDR3 protein. The sample includes 50,000 to 60,000 distinct CDR3 sequences, roughly 7% of them seen just once. Remarks on this clonotype: Its antigen remains unknown.

The CDR3 runs to 10 residues. Trimming removed 8 bases at V and 10 bases at J, with 11 bases between. The sequence was collected from a female donor with early-stage non-small cell lung cancer. This specimen was PBMCs, taken at follow-up. The chain employs TRBV12-3 or TRBV12-4 and TRBJ1-1; a possible D gene is TRBD1 (5 bases). The CDR3 DNA is TGTGCCAGCGGTACTGGGGGAGCTTTCTTT. This codes for CASGTGGAFF.